The entry below gives a single T cell receptor beta chain sequence along with its context. The data derive from a study of shared clonotypes between healthy human individuals. Profiling relied on immunoSEQ multiplex PCR, and the TCRdb table lists in-frame clones only, not all of them. The sample carries some 2,000,000 clones, roughly 94% recorded once. The naive CD8 population came from CD45RO-negative cells selected for CCR7, without terminally differentiated effector memory CD45RA+ cells. The TCR was taken from a man between 18 and 29 years old in good health. The sequenced sample was naive CD8+ T cells sorted from blood.

CDR3 in amino acids: CASSNPGLAADTQYF. The DNA for the CDR3 is TGTGCCAGCAGTAATCCGGGACTAGCGGCTGATACGCAGTATTTT. This sequence joins TRBV27 and TRBJ2-3; 11 bases are shared with TRBD2. With V trimmed by 5 bases and J by 6 bases, 7 bases remained unmatched. Germline CDR1 MNHEY, CDR2 SMNVEV (reference sequence). The CDR3 sequence is 15 residues long.